This T cell receptor beta chain came from a study of T cell responses to AZD1222 COVID-19 vaccine. The CDR3 consists of 11 residues. As regards this clone: Its cognate antigen is unknown.

Regarding the study as a whole: Spike as a whole was targeted by vaccine-associated CD4 TCRs, dominant at 160-218 and 743-854. Among the donors, most were white British and more were female, and clonal diversity was possibly underestimated. Repertoire sampling was restricted to post-peak T cell response timepoints.

The repertoire was sequenced with immunoSEQ multiplex PCR; TCRdb's copy has only in-frame clones and lacks some. The sample holds around 95,000 clones, 92% seen once. The TCR comes from an adult in good health. This sequence joins TRBV21-1 and TRBJ1-1. TRBV21-1 is listed as a pseudogene. This specimen consisted of peripheral blood, obtained on day 0 of AZD1222 vaccination. The CDR3 DNA sequence: TGTGCCAGCAGCGGGGAGGCTGAAGCTTTCTTT. Translation: CASSGEAEAFF.